This TCR beta chain stems from a study of T cells in localized non-small cell lung cancer. A note on this clone: The antigen is undetermined.

Profiled with immunoSEQ multiplex PCR; TCRdb holds only in-frame clones, not every one. The data show around 40,000 clones, 85% to 90% seen once. General observations from the study: Elevated circulating T cell density in blood was associated with longer overall survival. Adjacent lung had a median approximately 57 of the 100 largest tumor clones. Uninvolved adjacent lung showed the highest T cell clonality, exceeding tumor. Because researchers sequenced only one region of the tumor, heterogeneity is still possible.

The germline V gene encodes CDR1 LGHNT and CDR2 FRNRAP. V shed 1 base and J shed 7 bases, with 5 bases lying between them. The CDR3 consists of 12 residues. This sequence joins TRBV12-5 and TRBJ2-4, with D unresolved. Sample: peripheral blood, taken before any cancer treatment. The receptor comes from a woman between 18 and 50 years old with stage III lung adenocarcinoma. As DNA, the CDR3 is TGTGCTAGTGGTTTGGGCCAGAACATTCAGTACTTC. It codes for CASGLGQNIQYF.